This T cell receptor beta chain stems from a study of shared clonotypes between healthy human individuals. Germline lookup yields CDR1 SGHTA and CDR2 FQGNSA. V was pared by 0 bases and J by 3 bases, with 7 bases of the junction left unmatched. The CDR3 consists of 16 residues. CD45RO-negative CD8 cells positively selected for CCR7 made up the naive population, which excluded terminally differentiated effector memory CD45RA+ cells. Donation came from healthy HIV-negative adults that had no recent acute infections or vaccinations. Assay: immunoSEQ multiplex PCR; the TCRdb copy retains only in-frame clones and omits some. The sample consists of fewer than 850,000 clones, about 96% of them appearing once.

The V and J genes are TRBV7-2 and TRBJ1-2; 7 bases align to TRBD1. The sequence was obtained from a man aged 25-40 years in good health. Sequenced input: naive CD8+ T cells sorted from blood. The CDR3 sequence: CASSLAAAGGYYGYTF. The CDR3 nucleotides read TGTGCCAGCAGCTTAGCGGCGGCAGGGGGGTACTATGGCTACACCTTC. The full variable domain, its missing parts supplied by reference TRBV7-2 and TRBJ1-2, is GAGVSQSPSNKVTEKGKDVELRCDPISGHTALYWYRQSLGQGLEFLIYFQGNSAPDKSGLPSDRFSAERTGGSVSTLTIQRTQQEDSAVYLCASSLAAAGGYYGYTFGSGTRLTVV.